This T cell receptor beta chain stems from a study of OX40 agonist ivuxolimab in advanced cancers. Assay used: immunoSEQ multiplex PCR; TCRdb lists only in-frame clones, some missing. The sample carries some 19,000 clones, about 89% recorded once. If patients had autoimmune disease history or systemic immunosuppression, they were excluded. Trimming left V 0 bases short and J 0 bases short, with 8 bases between. Germline V lookup: CDR1 SGHRS, CDR2 YFSETQ. The CDR3 extends over 15 amino acids. This chain joins TRBV5-1 and TRBJ2-3; D call uncertain. The sequencing here drew on CD4+ or CD8+ T cells sorted from blood, taken in a trial of the OX40 agonist ivuxolimab. This TCR was recovered from an adult with an advanced solid tumor such as melanoma, head and neck, liver or kidney cancer. CDR3 region: CASSLVAASTDTQYF. The CDR3 region has the DNA TGCGCCAGCAGCTTGGTGGCGGCTAGCACAGATACGCAGTATTTT. Drawing the rest from reference TRBV5-1 and TRBJ2-3, the complete variable domain is KAGVTQTPRYLIKTRGQQVTLSCSPISGHRSVSWYQQTPGQGLQFLFEYFSETQRNKGNFPGRFSGRQFSNSRSEMNVSTLELGDSALYLCASSLVAASTDTQYFGPGTRLTVL.